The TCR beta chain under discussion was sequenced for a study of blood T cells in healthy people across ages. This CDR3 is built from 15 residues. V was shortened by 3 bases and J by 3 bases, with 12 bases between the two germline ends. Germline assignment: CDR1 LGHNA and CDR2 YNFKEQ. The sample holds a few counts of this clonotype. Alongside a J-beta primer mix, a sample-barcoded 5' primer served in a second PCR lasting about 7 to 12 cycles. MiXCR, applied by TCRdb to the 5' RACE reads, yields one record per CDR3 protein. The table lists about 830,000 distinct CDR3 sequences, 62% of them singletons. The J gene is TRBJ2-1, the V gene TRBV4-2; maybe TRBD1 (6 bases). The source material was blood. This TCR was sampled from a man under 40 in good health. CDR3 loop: CASSHRGGNYNEQFF. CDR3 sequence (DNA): TGTGCCAGCAGCCACCGAGGGGGAAACTACAATGAGCAGTTCTTC.